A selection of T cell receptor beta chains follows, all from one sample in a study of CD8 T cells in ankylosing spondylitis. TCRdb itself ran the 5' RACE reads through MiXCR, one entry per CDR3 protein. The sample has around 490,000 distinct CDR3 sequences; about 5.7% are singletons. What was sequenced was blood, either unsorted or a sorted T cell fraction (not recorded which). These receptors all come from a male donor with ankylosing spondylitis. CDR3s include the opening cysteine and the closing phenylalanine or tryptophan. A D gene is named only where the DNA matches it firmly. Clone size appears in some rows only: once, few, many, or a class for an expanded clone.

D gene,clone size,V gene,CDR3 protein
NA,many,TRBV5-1,CASSLEDLGSGNTIYF
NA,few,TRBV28,CASSFPGGGNQPQHF
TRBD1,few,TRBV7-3,CASSLRTGKITYEQYF
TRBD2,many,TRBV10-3,CAIRTATSGILTDTQYF
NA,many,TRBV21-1,CASSKEGPGAGVSDTQYF
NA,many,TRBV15,CATSRANLHRVYQPQHF
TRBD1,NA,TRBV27,CASSFAERGRGRVTDTQYF
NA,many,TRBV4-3,CASSQDRSNTGELFF
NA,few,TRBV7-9,CASSPPPRETGNEQFF
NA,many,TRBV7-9,CASSLRSEETQYF
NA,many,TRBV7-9,CASSYTGASNQPQHF
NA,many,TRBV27,CATIPGGPNTEAFF
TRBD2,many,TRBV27,CASSSLPGTSGSYEQFF
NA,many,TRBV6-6,CASIGYYNEQFF
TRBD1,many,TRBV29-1,CSVVKGQDEKLFF
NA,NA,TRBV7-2,CASSKYGDTQYF
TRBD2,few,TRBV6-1,CASGSIRGGTDTQYF
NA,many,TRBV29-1,CSVEVGVRGPGQETQYF
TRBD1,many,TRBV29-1,CSVDHRTGSYNEQFF
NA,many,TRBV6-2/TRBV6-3,CASSSGPWETNYGYTF
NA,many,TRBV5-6,CASSIYTGTLYYEQYF
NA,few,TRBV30,CAWSVRDRTTGELFF
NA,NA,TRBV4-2,CASSQEVRVDTEAFF
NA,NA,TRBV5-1,CASSSRGSEQYF
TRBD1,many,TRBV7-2,CASSANRGDGYTF
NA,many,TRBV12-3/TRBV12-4,CASSLDIGPYEQYF
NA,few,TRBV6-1,CASSVGEQFF
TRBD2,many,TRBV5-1,CASSLSGTSGGALPYNEQFF
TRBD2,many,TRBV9,CASSGSGNSWWEGDTQYF
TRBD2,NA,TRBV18,CASSPGTSGSIEQFF
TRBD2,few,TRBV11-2,CASSSSLGREGGETQYF
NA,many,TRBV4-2,CASSQEKGREETQYF
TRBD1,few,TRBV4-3,CASSQHRDSQETQYF
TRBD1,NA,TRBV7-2,CASSRTGGAGGELFF
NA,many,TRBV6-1,CASSADSQNTGELFF
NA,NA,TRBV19,CASSIEGERESPLHF
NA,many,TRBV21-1,CASSIRDRGAKNIQYF
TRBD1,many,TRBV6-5,CASSYSGTEANYGYTF
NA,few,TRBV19,CASSRQVSNEQFF
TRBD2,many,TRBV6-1,CASSPWTSGVTGELFF
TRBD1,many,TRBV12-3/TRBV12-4,CASSEPGQGDYEQYF
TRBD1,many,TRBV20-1,CSARDLGRGTDTQYF
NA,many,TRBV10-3,CAIRGARNEQFF
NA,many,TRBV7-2,CASSFGGWDSPLHF
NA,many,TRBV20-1,CSARLGAREYGYTF
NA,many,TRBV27,CASSLVPRANYGYTF
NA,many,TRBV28,CASRPITRTEAFF
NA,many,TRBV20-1,CSASVHGNQPQHF
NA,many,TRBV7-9,CASREQGVTGELFF
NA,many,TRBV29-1,CSVEVNLRGYGYTF
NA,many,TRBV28,CASSPLQWKGTYEQYF